This T cell receptor beta chain was documented in a study of neurological immune-mediated disorders (dated by TCRdb to about 2019). Study-level background: Among the 35 or so multiple sclerosis patients, relapsing-remitting MS was present in around 30 and secondary progressive MS was present in 3. Peripheral blood TCR-beta repertoires from HTLV-I-associated myelopathy (HAM/TSP) patients, multiple sclerosis patients and healthy controls were compared by UMI-based sequencing. Alongside PBMC samples, the set of about 97 TCR-beta libraries contained longitudinal samples, technical triplicates, and paired CD4+ and CD8+ T-cell subsets that had been sorted. The cohort comprised some 71 subjects: 15 or so HAM/TSP patients, around 35 multiple sclerosis patients and about 20 healthy controls. The paper's findings and limits, for the study overall: The MS cluster was not associated with any clinical or MRI features, and the authors stated that larger cohorts are needed. Repertoires from 18 of 34 MS patients were grouped by phylogenetic analysis into a cluster of related CDR3 sequences, suggesting a possible repertoire-level signature. TCR clonal expansion was highest in HAM/TSP patients and lowest in MS patients, with MS patients falling below even healthy controls. Across subjects, expanded clones never shared an identical CDR3 amino acid sequence, which suggests that the TCR-beta repertoires in every group were private.

For unsorted PBMC libraries, 2 million PBMCs were used after storage in RNAlater at -80 degrees C until RNA extraction. Multiple sclerosis patients were enrolled in a US clinical protocol under which disease progression was evaluated by magnetic resonance imaging. PBMCs were separated from peripheral blood using Ficoll-Hypaque density gradient centrifugation and then cryopreserved in liquid nitrogen. Points on this clonotype: No antigen is known for it. Base qualities are missing; no much larger clone stands one base away.

cDNA was synthesized by template-switch 5'RACE using a primer with a 10-nucleotide random unique molecular identifier that tagged each TCR transcript. Every sequencing run covered 15-18 subjects and yielded more than 170 million TCR-beta sequences. Total RNA was extracted with the RNeasy kit. The KAPA Real-time Library Amplification kit was used to amplify TCR-beta VDJ regions with primers targeting the TCR constant region and the 5'RACE anchor. A first PCR added sample indexes and Illumina adaptors, and a second PCR then raised library yield. The roughly 650 bp TCR product was size-selected on a 2% E-gel SizeSelection system after Ampure bead purification. Before pooling, library quality was checked on a Bioanalyzer, concentration was measured with Qubit, and libraries were quantified with the Kapa Library Quantification kit. An Illumina HiSeq 2500 sequenced the libraries paired-end 2 x 150 bp. To increase sequence diversity, about 23-30% phiX was spiked into each library pool. The authors' pipeline ran thus. The UMI-based MiGEC pipeline processed quality-filtered reads and removed over 85% of raw TCR sequences during error correction. VDJ genes were aligned to IMGT germline references, and clonotypes were defined by unique CDR3 amino acid sequence plus V-J genes. VDJtools evaluated clonal expansion, Shannon diversity and CDR3 relatedness (CalcPairwiseDistances, ClusterSamples); CLCbio workbench built phylogenetic trees. A clone was classed as expanded if it had 8 or more unique UMIs, a cutoff based on coefficient-of-variation modelling across technical triplicates. Clones were called with MiXCR by TCRdb after fastp trimmed the public reads at Q25, and only in-frame beta chains were retained. Merged by CDR3 protein, the rows form single entries marked with the most common genes and DNA. The V and J calls here are based on TCRdb, not the publication. For this sample there are 55,000 to 85,000 distinct CDR3 sequences; 2.5% to 4% appear just once. 4.5% to 6.5% of the sample rests with the top ten.

This TCR was recovered from a woman in her fifties or sixties with multiple sclerosis. The source material was PBMCs.

The CDR3 region: CSASTGKVYEQYF. The DNA reads TGCAGTGCCTCGACAGGGAAAGTCTACGAGCAGTACTTC. The chain joins TRBV20-1 to TRBJ2-7, with 7 bases in between that match TRBD1. From V the trimming removes 6 bases and from J it removes 3 bases, while the gene matches leave 8 bases of the junction unaccounted for. The CDR3 runs 13 residues from the cysteine to the phenylalanine. The only DNA kept is the CDR3, 39 bases in frame from the first base. From the germline V gene (reference sequence), CDR1 is DFQATT and CDR2 is SNEGSKA.